The clone carrying this T cell receptor (beta chain) has a count of ten or more. The antigen is unknown. These data come from a study of T-cell reconstitution after alpha-beta-depleted transplantation in children. Regarding the study as a whole: Approximately two months post-transplant, alpha-beta T cells reportedly originated from several hundred expanded graft clones. Newly made T cells mostly supplied T-cell counts and diversity one year after transplant.

A library of TCRbeta sequences, prepared with unique molecular identifiers, was generated. TCRdb re-called the PCR reads through MiXCR, storing one row per CDR3 protein. The sample has over 100,000 distinct CDR3 sequences, roughly 6% seen once. Germline CDR1 SQVTM, CDR2 ANQGSEA. V was trimmed by 3 bases and J by 5 bases, leaving 16 bases between them. There are 15 residues in the CDR3. This receptor was identified in a female patient aged 2-9 years who had a stem cell transplant for Fanconi anemia, so the T cells may come from the graft donor. This rearrangement joins TRBV29-1 to TRBJ2-2; maybe TRBD1 (6 bases). The specimen was PBMCs, mostly from graft donor cells, collected 60 days after TCRalphabeta/CD19-depleted stem cell transplant. DNA of the CDR3: TGCAGCGTTGAGGGATTCTTGGGGGCAACCGGGGAGCTGTTTTTT. As protein: CSVEGFLGATGELFF.